The 9 T cell receptor beta chains presented below share a single source sample, sequenced in a study of cytomegalovirus exposure and HLA in healthy donors (dated 2017 in TCRdb). The library came from the immunoSEQ multiplex PCR assay. For the multiplex PCR, a mixture combining 60 forward primers for TCR Vbeta segments and 13 reverse primers for TCR Jbeta segments was used. TCRdb carries this immuneACCESS record with in-frame sequences only. Its versions omit some clonotypes, under half of them owing to an unresolved V gene in the studies checked, with the rest unexplained. This sample gives 200,000 to 300,000 clones in total; 82% of them show up just once. Jointly, the top ten make up 5.4% of the sample. Sequencing was done on a sample of PBMCs. These receptors originate from a woman aged 40 to 55 in good health and CMV-seropositive.

V and J are TRBV27 and TRBJ1-5; a possible D gene is TRBD1 (5 bases). Between the trimmed V and J ends, which lost 6 bases and 2 bases, there was a span of 17 bases. In germline, CDR1 is MNHEY, CDR2 SMNVEV (reference sequence). CDR3 length: 16 residues. CDR3 residues: CASSARDWSGNQPQHF. The DNA of the CDR3 is TGTGCCAGCAGCGCCCGGGACTGGAGTGGCAATCAGCCCCAGCATTTT.

This chain uses TRBV29-1 with TRBJ2-5; TRBD2 matches at 11 bases. With 5 bases clipped from V and 5 bases from J, the junction kept 7 bases outside the gene matches. This CDR3 is built from 14 residues. Germline assignment: CDR1 SQVTM and CDR2 ANQGSEA. This CDR3 is CSVSLAGGWETQYF. Written as DNA, the CDR3 is TGCAGCGTTTCCCTAGCGGGAGGCTGGGAGACCCAGTACTTC. The variable domain in full, completed from reference TRBV29-1 and TRBJ2-5, reads SAVISQKPSRDICQRGTSLTIQCQVDSQVTMMFWYRQQPGQSLTLIATANQGSEATYESGFVIDKFPISRPNLTFSTLTVSNMSPEDSSIYLCSVSLAGGWETQYFGPGTRLLVL.

The chain links TRBV5-1 to TRBJ2-6, with a possible D match to TRBD1 (7 bases). This CDR3 region has 17 residues. CDR1 and CDR2 (germline): SGHRS, YFSETQ. Trimming stripped 5 bases from V and 0 bases from J, with 15 bases between. The CDR3 region has the DNA TGCGCCAGCAGAGAAGCAGGGGGGTCCTCTGGGGCCAACGTCCTGACTTTC. Its protein product is CASREAGGSSGANVLTF.

V is TRBV6-5 and J is TRBJ1-1, with TRBD1 as a possible D gene (6 bases). The CDR3 consists of 15 residues. Trimming pared 5 bases from V and 5 bases from J, leaving 18 bases between. Germline V CDR1 and CDR2: MNHEY, SVGAGI. The CDR3 DNA reads as TGTGCCAGCAGTAGAACCAGCCTGACAGGAACTGAAGCTTTCTTT. The encoded protein is CASSRTSLTGTEAFF.

The chain links TRBV7-2 to TRBJ2-2; no reliable D call. Germline CDR1 SGHTA, CDR2 FQGNSA. Trimming shortened V by 3 bases and J by 0 bases, and 8 bases separated the two germline ends. The CDR3 is made up of 15 amino acids. The CDR3 loop reads CASSFWQANTGELFF. DNA for the CDR3: TGTGCCAGCAGCTTTTGGCAGGCGAACACCGGGGAGCTGTTTTTT.

The chain combines TRBV6-5 with TRBJ1-2; D not certain. The germline V gene has CDR1 MNHEY and CDR2 SVGAGI. Deletions cut 6 bases from V and 1 base from J, with 12 bases between. The length of the CDR3 is 14 residues. CDR3 amino acids: CASSGQSGNYGYTF. As DNA, the CDR3 is TGTGCCAGCAGCGGTCAGTCGGGTAACTATGGCTACACCTTC.

This rearrangement joins TRBV6-1 to TRBJ2-7; possible D gene TRBD1, 6 bases. The ends were cut back, 1 base at V and 2 bases at J, with 15 bases in the middle. This CDR3 is 16 amino acids long. Germline loops: CDR1 MNHNS, CDR2 SASEGT. CDR3 nucleotides: TGTGCCAGCAGTGAAGGCAGCCAGGGGTTCCCCTACGAGCAGTACTTC. It is translated as CASSEGSQGFPYEQYF.

This chain's CDR3 is CAISAGDEQYF. In nucleotides, the CDR3 is TGTGCCATCAGTGCCGGGGACGAGCAGTACTTC. The rearrangement links TRBV10-3 to TRBJ2-7; D is possibly TRBD2 (5 bases). Between the trimmed V and J ends, which lost 4 bases and 5 bases, there was a span of 6 bases. Germline V gives CDR1 ENHRY, CDR2 SYGVKD. This CDR3 is 11 amino acids long.

V gene TRBV7-2 combines with J gene TRBJ2-5; 8 bases are shared with TRBD1. Gene TRBJ2-7 matches the end of the DNA better, so the J call may be wrong. Germline V lookup: CDR1 SGHTA, CDR2 FQGNSA. This CDR3 comprises 15 residues. The CDR3 region has the DNA TGTGCCAGCAGCCCCTGGACAGGGTCCGCCTACGAGCAGTACTTC. Protein sequence: CASSPWTGSAYEQYF.